A selection of T cell receptor beta chains follows, all from one sample in a study of T cell repertoires in cytomegalovirus infection. TCRdb reprocessed the reads via MiXCR and lists one record per CDR3 protein. The table lists roughly 640,000 distinct CDR3 sequences, approximately 24% of them singletons. Specimen: CD8+ T cells from PBMCs. All receptors come from a human donor in good health (CMV status not recorded). Some clones in this sample may be carry-over from other donors' samples. Each CDR3 is given without its conserved first and last residue. A D gene is named only where the DNA matches it firmly. The size of a clone is reported for some rows only, either as once, few or many, or as a class for expanded clones.

TRBJ2-3 TRBD2 TRBV5-6 . ASSFRGGGAPQY
TRBJ1-1 TRBD1 TRBV12-5 . ASGSVPGQGNTEAF
TRBJ2-7 . TRBV7-9 few ASSSHLGTGNSYEQY
TRBJ2-2 . TRBV28 . ASSLLGGADTGELF
TRBJ1-4 . TRBV5-5 . ASSLERDTTNEKLF
TRBJ2-1 . TRBV7-9 many ASSSGTSGDEQF
TRBJ1-1 . TRBV6-5 few ASSYGGGGDAF
TRBJ2-2 TRBD1 TRBV18 few ASSPPADRGRFSQRTGELF
TRBJ2-1 TRBD2 TRBV7-3 many ASSLIAGGSYEQF
TRBJ2-1 TRBD1 TRBV6-2/TRBV6-3 . ASSLGQGRKGEQF
TRBJ2-1 . TRBV24-1 . ATRTGNSYNEQF
TRBJ2-1 . TRBV4-1 . ASSQLAYDVNEQF
TRBJ2-1 . TRBV11-3 . ASSPRDSTYNEQF
TRBJ1-5 TRBD1 TRBV12-5 . ASGSGGLQPQH
TRBJ1-6 . TRBV7-6 many ASSPRAASSYNSPLH